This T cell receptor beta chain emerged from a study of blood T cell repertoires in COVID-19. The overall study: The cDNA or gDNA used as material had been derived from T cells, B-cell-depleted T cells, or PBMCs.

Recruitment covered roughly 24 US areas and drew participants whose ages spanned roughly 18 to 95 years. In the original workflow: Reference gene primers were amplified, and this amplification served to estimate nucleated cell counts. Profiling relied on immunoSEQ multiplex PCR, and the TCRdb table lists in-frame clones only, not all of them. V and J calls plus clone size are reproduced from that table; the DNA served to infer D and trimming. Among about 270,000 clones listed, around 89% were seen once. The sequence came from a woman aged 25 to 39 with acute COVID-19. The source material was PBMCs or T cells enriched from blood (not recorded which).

The CDR3 region is CASSEGTTGDANEKLFF. CDR3 DNA sequence: TGTGCCAGCAGTGAGGGGACCACAGGGGACGCTAATGAAAAACTGTTTTTT. The chain carries TRBV2 and TRBJ1-4; TRBD1 aligns across 7 bases. This CDR3 comprises 17 residues. Germline CDR1 is SNHLY and CDR2 is FYNNEI. V gave up 3 bases and J gave up 3 bases; unmatched junction bases: 10.